The entry that follows covers one TCR beta chain sequence. Its specificity is not known. One entry per CDR3 protein, called by TCRdb with MiXCR from the 5' RACE reads. The sample consists of approximately 500,000 distinct CDR3 sequences, around 24% of them appearing once. The CDR3 consists of 17 residues. V lost 0 bases and J lost 6, with 22 bases in between. The germline CDR1 and CDR2 sequences are SQVTM and ANQGSEA. This record belongs to a study of identical twins. Overall study findings and caveats: The models gave estimates that fell short of the out-of-frame TCR alpha sharing seen in monozygotic twins.

The sample was also reused in another study, on T cells expressing NK-cell markers.

Sequencing used CD4+ T cells sorted from blood. The chain recombines TRBV29-1 with TRBJ2-3; weak D call: TRBD2 (5 bases). The receptor's source is a woman between 18 and 29 years old in good health. DNA for the CDR3: TGCAGCGTTGAAGATCTAGGTGGGCCGGGGAGCCCCGATACGCAGTATTTT. Amino acids: CSVEDLGGPGSPDTQYF.